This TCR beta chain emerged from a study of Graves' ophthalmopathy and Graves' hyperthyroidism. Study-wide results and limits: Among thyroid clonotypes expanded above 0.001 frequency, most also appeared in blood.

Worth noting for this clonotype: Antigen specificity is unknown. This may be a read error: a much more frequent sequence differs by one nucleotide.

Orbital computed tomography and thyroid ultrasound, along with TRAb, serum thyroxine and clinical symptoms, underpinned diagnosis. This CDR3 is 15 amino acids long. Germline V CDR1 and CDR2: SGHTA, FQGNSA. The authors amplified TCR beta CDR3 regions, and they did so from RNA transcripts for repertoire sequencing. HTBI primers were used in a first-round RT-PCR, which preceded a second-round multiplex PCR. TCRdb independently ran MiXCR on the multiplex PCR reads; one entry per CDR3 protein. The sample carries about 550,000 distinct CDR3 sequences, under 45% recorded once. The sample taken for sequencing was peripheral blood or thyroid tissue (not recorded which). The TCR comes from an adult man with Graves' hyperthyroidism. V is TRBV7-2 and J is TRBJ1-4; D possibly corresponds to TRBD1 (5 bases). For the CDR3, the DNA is TGTGCCAGCAGCTTAGCGGTTGGGGTGGGGGAAAAACTGCTTTTT. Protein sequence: CASSLAVGVGEKLLF.